Listed here are 20 T cell receptor beta chains from one sample, sequenced in a study of response to subunit inactivated influenza vaccine. MiXCR, applied by TCRdb to the RT-PCR reads, yields one record per CDR3 protein. The sample lists 650,000 to 800,000 distinct CDR3 sequences, about 15% seen once, with roughly 6.4% in the top ten. This sample comprised PBMCs from blood, obtained less than 15 days before vaccination. The receptors derive from a man aged 50-60 years who received an inactivated influenza vaccine.

This sequence joins TRBV11-2 and TRBJ2-7; 9 nucleotides agree with TRBD1. CDR3 length: 15 amino acids. CDR1 is SGHAT and CDR2 is FQNNGV in the germline V gene. Germline trimming cut 6 bases from V and 3 bases from J; bases unmatched to any gene: 9. The CDR3 DNA reads as TGTGCCAGCAGTTACGCCGGGACAGGGCTCTACGAGCAGTACTTC. It translates to CASSYAGTGLYEQYF. Full variable domain (remainder filled in from reference TRBV11-2 and TRBJ2-7): EAGVAQSPRYKIIEKRQSVAFWCNPISGHATLYWYQQILGQGPKLLIQFQNNGVVDDSQLPKDRFSAERLKGVDSTLKIQPAKLEDSAVYLCASSYAGTGLYEQYFGPGTRLTVT.

The table lists this clonotype with many counts. This CDR3 is CSAWRETQYF. The CDR3, as DNA: TGCAGTGCCTGGAGGGAGACCCAGTACTTC. The chain links TRBV20-1 to TRBJ2-5; tentative D call: TRBD2 (5 bases). The germline V gene has CDR1 DFQATT and CDR2 SNEGSKA (reference sequence). V dropped 6 bases and J dropped 5 bases, with 7 bases sitting between them. The CDR3 spans 10 residues.

This clonotype occurred once. The chain employs TRBV29-1 and TRBJ2-5, with a tentative D call TRBD2 (5 bases). The germline V and J ends were trimmed by 8 bases and 7 bases, with 17 bases remaining between them. Per the germline V gene, CDR1 is SQVTM and CDR2 is ANQGSEA. This CDR3 spans 12 amino acids. CDR3 residues: CSHSDSPGTQYF. CDR3 nucleotide sequence: TGCAGCCACTCGGACTCCCCAGGGACCCAGTACTTC.

The V gene is TRBV19, the J gene TRBJ2-3; D is possibly TRBD1 or TRBD2 (6 bases each). Germline V gene sequence: CDR1 LNHDA, CDR2 SQIVND (reference sequence). V was pared by 5 bases and J by 4 bases, with 13 bases between. CDR3 size: 14 residues. CDR3 protein: CASSLRGAADTQYF. For the CDR3, the DNA is TGTGCCAGTAGTCTAAGGGGGGCCGCAGATACGCAGTATTTT.

In its sample, this clonotype was seen many times. The chain has TRBV29-1 and TRBJ2-7, with a weak D call TRBD2 (6 bases). The CDR3 loop spans 13 amino acids. From germline, CDR1 is SQVTM and CDR2 ANQGSEA. V lost 0 bases, J lost 6 bases, and 12 bases lay in between. CDR3: CSVEDLAGGEQYF. The CDR3 nucleotides read TGCAGCGTTGAAGATCTGGCCGGGGGCGAGCAGTACTTC.

This clonotype came up many times. The rearrangement links TRBV12-3 or TRBV12-4 to TRBJ1-6; possibly TRBD1 for D (6 bases). Trimming left V 2 bases short and J 7 bases short, with 9 bases between. The CDR3 runs to 14 residues. The CDR3 protein is CASSLTGLNSPLHF. CDR3 nucleotides: TGTGCCAGCAGTTTAACAGGGTTGAATTCACCCCTCCACTTT.

The V call is TRBV20-1, the J call TRBJ2-6; D gene unclear. From germline, CDR1 is DFQATT and CDR2 SNEGSKA (reference sequence). With 0 bases removed from V and 1 base from J, the gap between germline ends came to 19 bases. The CDR3 is made up of 19 amino acids. CDR3 in DNA: TGCAGTGCTAGAGATACCGCTGGCGTCGCTCGGTCTGGGGCCAACGTCCTGACTTTC. This gives the protein CSARDTAGVARSGANVLTF.

This clonotype was detected only a few times. V usage is TRBV7-2 and J usage is TRBJ2-1; 14 nucleotides match TRBD2. CDR3 size: 15 residues. Germline CDR1 and CDR2: SGHTA and FQGNSA. The ends lost 6 bases at V and 4 bases at J; junction bases unmatched: 2. Here the CDR3 reads CASRGLAGVYNEQFF. The CDR3 region has the DNA TGTGCCAGCAGGGGACTAGCGGGGGTTTACAATGAGCAGTTCTTC.

V usage is TRBV12-3 or TRBV12-4 and J usage is TRBJ1-2; no clear D gene. V was cut by 2 bases and J by 5 bases, with 9 bases left in between. The CDR3 is made up of 13 amino acids. CDR3 loop: CASSLRAKYGYTF. CDR3 nucleotides: TGTGCCAGCAGTTTACGGGCAAAATATGGCTACACCTTC.

This sequence joins TRBV19 and TRBJ1-2; D unresolved. Germline V lookup: CDR1 LNHDA, CDR2 SQIVND (reference sequence). The V and J ends lost 7 bases and 1 base respectively, with 10 bases between them. This CDR3 region has 13 residues. DNA for the CDR3: TGTGCCAGTACTGCTGGGATTAACTATGGCTACACCTTC. Protein: CASTAGINYGYTF.

This clonotype was seen repeatedly, ten times or more. The chain is built from TRBV4-2 and TRBJ2-2, with unresolved D. V was shortened by 2 bases and J by 3 bases, with 7 bases between the two germline ends. This CDR3 has 14 amino acids. Germline V gene data show CDR1 as LGHNA and CDR2 as YNFKEQ. The CDR3 DNA sequence: TGTGCCAGCAGCCAACCTAGAGACACCGGGGAGCTGTTTTTT. Protein sequence: CASSQPRDTGELFF.

This clonotype was counted between two and nine times. This chain links TRBV20-1 with TRBJ2-1; tentatively, D is TRBD1 (5 bases). V was trimmed by 3 bases and J by 1 base, leaving 16 bases between them. There are 16 residues in the CDR3. Germline loops: CDR1 DFQATT, CDR2 SNEGSKA (reference sequence). The CDR3 loop is CSARTMQGRSYNEQFF. The DNA for the CDR3 is TGCAGTGCTAGGACAATGCAGGGCAGGTCCTACAATGAGCAGTTCTTC.

This clonotype was detected only a few times. The chain is built from TRBV4-2 and TRBJ1-1; no firm D call. The germline V gene has CDR1 LGHNA and CDR2 YNFKEQ. V was pared by 1 base and J by 1 base, with 7 bases between. The CDR3 extends over 14 amino acids. Written as DNA, the CDR3 is TGTGCCAGCAGCCAAGTGCTGAGGAACACTGAAGCTTTCTTT. The encoded protein is CASSQVLRNTEAFF.

This clonotype showed up just a few times. This sequence joins TRBV29-1 and TRBJ2-7, with 11 bases fitting TRBD2. The CDR3 contains 13 residues. V was pared by 6 bases and J by 5 bases, with 6 bases of the junction left unmatched. CDR1 is SQVTM and CDR2 is ANQGSEA in the germline V gene. CDR3 loop: CSVLSGGAHEQYF. The CDR3 nucleotides are TGCAGCGTCCTTAGCGGGGGGGCCCACGAGCAGTACTTC.

This clonotype was recorded a few times. The V and J genes are TRBV5-5 and TRBJ2-3; 9 nucleotides agree with TRBD1. V gave up 4 bases and J gave up 6 bases; unmatched junction bases: 12. Germline V gene data show CDR1 as SGHKS and CDR2 as YYEKEE (reference sequence). The CDR3 is made up of 16 amino acids. The CDR3 bases are TGTGCCAGCAGCCCAACGGGACAGGGTTGGGTGGATACGCAGTATTTT. It specifies CASSPTGQGWVDTQYF.

This clonotype turned up a few times. One end of the junction varies from germline; a read error may be responsible. The chain employs TRBV12-3 or TRBV12-4 and TRBJ2-7; D is perhaps TRBD1 or TRBD2 (5 bases each). The CDR3 runs 15 residues. In nucleotides, the CDR3 is TGTGCCAGCAGTCTAGCCGGGACCCCAGGAGACGAGCAGTACTTC. It specifies CASSLAGTPGDEQYF.

The table lists this clonotype with a few counts. The chain uses TRBV5-5 and TRBJ2-2, with D perhaps TRBD1 (6 bases). Germline assignment: CDR1 SGHKS and CDR2 YYEKEE (reference sequence). V gave up 4 bases and J gave up 4 bases, with 14 bases separating them. This CDR3 has 15 residues. CDR3 DNA sequence: TGTGCCAGCAGCCCTCAGGGGCGAGGCACCGGGGAGCTGTTTTTT. Translated, it gives CASSPQGRGTGELFF.

This clonotype was seen repeatedly, ten times or more. The rearrangement joins TRBV5-1 to TRBJ1-1; D is uncertain. Trimming pared 5 bases from V and 5 bases from J, leaving 7 bases between. The CDR3 length is 11 residues. Germline CDR1 SGHRS, CDR2 YFSETQ. The CDR3 reads CASRGETEAFF. CDR3 in DNA: TGCGCCAGCAGAGGTGAAACTGAAGCTTTCTTT.

This clonotype was picked up a small number of times. V usage is TRBV20-1 and J usage is TRBJ1-1; TRBD1 might be the D (5 bases). Germline V lookup: CDR1 DFQATT, CDR2 SNEGSKA (reference sequence). This CDR3 comprises 14 residues. V was cut by 6 bases and J by 1 base, with 15 bases left in between. In DNA, the CDR3 is TGCAGTGCGTATAAAGGGGAGGGGAACACTGAAGCTTTCTTT. This sequence encodes CSAYKGEGNTEAFF.

This sequence joins TRBV20-1 and TRBJ1-1, with 8 positions matching TRBD1. The CDR3 is made up of 15 amino acids. The trim removed 5 bases at V and 7 bases at J, leaving 15 bases unmatched. Germline values: CDR1 DFQATT, CDR2 SNEGSKA (reference sequence). This CDR3 reads CSAAPPRQGTVEAFF. The CDR3 bases are TGCAGTGCTGCCCCCCCGAGACAGGGGACGGTTGAAGCTTTCTTT.